These 7 T cell receptor beta chains share one sample of origin, sequenced in a study of spatial heterogeneity in lung cancer. Study-level results: It was found that expanded intratumoral alpha and beta TCR counts tracked tumor mutation counts.

As for time point: sample taken at primary tumor resection. TCRdb independently ran MiXCR on the 5' RACE reads; one entry per CDR3 protein. This table has some 5,000 distinct CDR3 sequences, 29% appearing once. The antigens of these receptors remain unknown. Sequencing was performed on lung tumor tissue, taken at surgery. These receptors originate from a female donor with early-stage non-small cell lung cancer.

This clonotype was seen repeatedly, ten times or more. The chain links TRBV28 to TRBJ2-7; TRBD1 agrees at 7 bases. The germline V gene encodes CDR1 MDHEN and CDR2 SYDVKM. The CDR3 has 18 residues. V dropped 5 bases and J dropped 3; count of bases not matched to a gene: 19. CDR3 DNA: TGTGCCAGCAGTGCATCGATGAAGCCGGGACAGCGCTACTACGAGCAGTACTTC. Translated, it gives CASSASMKPGQRYYEQYF.

By share, this clonotype ranks as medium-sized. J is TRBJ2-3 and V is TRBV5-8; D might be TRBD2 (5 bases). The CDR3 has 14 amino acids. The germline gives CDR1 SGHTS, CDR2 YDEGEE. With 2 bases removed from V and 5 bases from J, the gap between germline ends came to 12 bases. The CDR3 nucleotides are TGTGCCAGCAGCTTAAACGGGATTCTAGATACGCAGTATTTT. Amino acids: CASSLNGILDTQYF.

The J gene is TRBJ2-1, the V gene TRBV2; 7 bases fit TRBD1. In germline, CDR1 is SNHLY, CDR2 FYNNEI. This CDR3 is built from 13 residues. V lost 6 bases to trimming and J lost 12 bases; unmatched junction nucleotides: 11. CDR3 nucleotide sequence: TGTGCCAGCAGCCCCGTGATCCCAGGGGGGCAGTTCTTC. Amino acids: CASSPVIPGGQFF.

This clonotype rates as medium-sized (0.01 to 0.1%). The chain joins TRBV6-5 to TRBJ1-1; 8 bases map to TRBD1. The CDR3 is 13 residues long. Germline trimming cut 6 bases from V and 4 bases from J; bases unmatched to any gene: 4. CDR1 is MNHEY and CDR2 is SVGAGI in the germline V gene. The CDR3 nucleotides are TGTGCCAGCAGGGACAGGGTTTCCACTGAAGCTTTCTTT. Residues: CASRDRVSTEAFF.

This clonotype has at least ten counts. The V gene is TRBV15, the J gene TRBJ2-7; 10 bases are shared with TRBD1. The CDR3 totals 15 residues. V dropped 3 bases and J dropped 6; count of bases not matched to a gene: 8. CDR1 is LNHNV and CDR2 is YYDKDF in the germline V gene (reference sequence). The CDR3 reads CATSSNLGQGTEQYF. In DNA, the CDR3 is TGTGCCACCAGCAGTAACCTGGGACAGGGGACCGAGCAGTACTTC.

By sample fraction, this clonotype is medium-sized. This chain joins TRBV20-1 and TRBJ2-1; 11 nucleotides agree with TRBD2. The V segment lost 3 bases and the J segment 9 bases; nucleotides outside the gene matches: 10. Germline values: CDR1 DFQATT, CDR2 SNEGSKA (reference sequence). The CDR3 loop spans 15 amino acids. For the CDR3, the DNA is TGCAGTGCTAGCCCGACTAGCGGGAATATTGGTGAGCAGTTCTTC. The encoded protein is CSASPTSGNIGEQFF.

This clonotype is categorized as medium-sized. The V and J genes are TRBV4-3 and TRBJ2-7; D may be TRBD2 (5 bases). Deletions cut 0 bases from V and 0 bases from J, with 12 bases between. Germline lookup yields CDR1 LGHNA and CDR2 YSLEER. CDR3 length: 16 amino acids. The CDR3: CASSQDLREVSYEQYF. Written as DNA, the CDR3 is TGCGCCAGCAGCCAAGATCTTCGGGAAGTCTCCTACGAGCAGTACTTC.